This T cell receptor beta chain comes out of a study of tumor-infiltrating lymphocytes in primary liver carcinoma. The input was 500 ng total RNA; TCR beta cDNA was made from it with a constant-region primer. Three nested multiplex PCR rounds, a slightly modified ARM-PCR method, built the TCR beta libraries. Primers for the first two PCR rounds were TRBV1-TRBV30 forward primers and a C-beta reverse primer (around 11 cycles per round). Via MiXCR, TCRdb re-called the multiplex PCR reads, giving one row per CDR3 protein. The sample contains 300,000 to 400,000 distinct CDR3 sequences, almost 65% of which appear only once. Blood RNA originated from unsorted whole blood, with germline DNA additionally extracted. This clonotype has just a few counts. CDR1 and CDR2 (germline): SGHKS, YYEKEE (reference sequence). V lost 3 bases to trimming and J lost 0 bases, with 13 bases between them. The CDR3 consists of 16 residues.

Sequencing was performed on peripheral blood. This sequence was found in a man aged 35 to 55 with primary liver carcinoma and hepatitis B virus infection. The V call is TRBV5-5, the J call TRBJ1-5, with D tentatively TRBD1 (6 bases). CDR3 nucleotides: TGTGCCAGCAGCTCACCGGACAGTGATAGCAATCAGCCCCAGCATTTT. Translating gives CASSSPDSDSNQPQHF.